These 17 T cell receptor beta chains came from one sample sequenced in a study of Ad26.COV2.S vaccination and SARS-CoV-2 variants. Noted treatment: 19 received Ad26.COV2.S at low or high dose, single or two shots; about five received placebo; per-sample allocation not given. Each sample was drawn 63 days after the first injection (of vaccine or placebo). The method was immunoSEQ multiplex PCR; TCRdb's version includes in-frame clones alone and lacks a portion of them. The table shows 350,000 to 550,000 clones, with 85% to 90% occurring only once. Sequenced material: peripheral blood, taken in a trial of Ad26.COV2.S vaccine versus placebo. All receptors come from a person between 18 and 59 years old who received the Ad26.COV2.S COVID-19 vaccine or a placebo.

J is TRBJ2-5 and V is TRBV2, with D maybe TRBD1 (5 bases). Germline V CDR1 and CDR2: SNHLY, FYNNEI. This CDR3 has 13 amino acids. V was cut by 2 bases and J by 5 bases, with 9 bases left in between. Here the CDR3 DNA reads TGTGCCAGCAGTGAATATGGGGCGGAGACCCAGTACTTC. Residues: CASSEYGAETQYF.

Only a few counts were recorded for this clone. The chain is built from TRBV9 and TRBJ2-2; no reliable D call. The germline V and J ends were trimmed by 3 bases and 0 bases, with 12 bases remaining between them. The V gene's germline CDR1 is SGDLS and CDR2 YYNGEE. This CDR3 is built from 16 residues. The CDR3 reads CASSATAFANTGELFF. CDR3 bases: TGTGCCAGCAGCGCCACAGCGTTCGCGAACACCGGGGAGCTGTTTTTT.

This rearrangement joins TRBV5-6 to TRBJ2-7; 10 bases line up with TRBD2. Trimming took 7 bases from V and 5 from J; bases not matched to a gene: 6. CDR3 length equals 13 residues. Germline V gene data show CDR1 as SGHDT and CDR2 as YYEEEE. CDR3 DNA: TGTGCCAGCGGTGGGACTAGCGTCGACGAGCAGTACTTC. It yields the protein CASGGTSVDEQYF.

This chain's CDR3 is CASSGKGEGDTQYF. The CDR3 DNA reads TGTGCCAGCAGCGGCAAGGGGGAGGGGGATACGCAGTATTTT. This chain links TRBV9 with TRBJ2-3, with D possibly being TRBD2 (7 bases). Germline CDR1 reads SGDLS; CDR2 reads YYNGEE. Trimming stripped 3 bases from V and 6 bases from J, with 14 bases between. The CDR3 runs to 14 residues. The complete variable domain, with remaining parts taken from reference TRBV9 and TRBJ2-3, reads DSGVTQTPKHLITATGQRVTLRCSPRSGDLSVYWYQQSLDQGLQFLIQYYNGEERAKGNILERFSAQQFPDLHSELNLSSLELGDSALYFCASSGKGEGDTQYFGPGTRLTVL.

The CDR3 DNA follows: TGTGCCAGCCGCCCGTTCGGTGGCCTCACCTACGAGCAGTACTTC. It encodes CASRPFGGLTYEQYF. The V gene is TRBV28, the J gene TRBJ2-7, with D uncertain. V dropped 8 bases and J dropped 2 bases, with 19 bases sitting between them. Germline loops: CDR1 MDHEN, CDR2 SYDVKM. The CDR3 consists of 15 residues.

V is TRBV25-1 and J is TRBJ1-2; 9 positions match TRBD1. Losses at the gene ends were 1 base for V and 8 bases for J; bases not matched to a gene: 8. Germline CDR1 MGHDK, CDR2 SYGVNS. There are 15 residues in the CDR3. DNA for the CDR3: TGTGCCAGCAGTGAATTAGGACAGGGGAATAGCGGCTACACCTTC. The encoded protein is CASSELGQGNSGYTF.

The chain combines TRBV28 with TRBJ1-1, with D maybe TRBD1 (5 bases). The CDR3 spans 13 residues. Germline V CDR1 and CDR2: MDHEN, SYDVKM. V was shortened by 6 bases and J by 6 bases, with 14 bases between the two germline ends. CDR3 sequence: CASSITIRAEAFF. For the CDR3, the DNA is TGTGCCAGCAGCATCACGATCAGGGCTGAAGCTTTCTTT.

This rearrangement joins TRBV5-4 to TRBJ2-5, with D possibly called TRBD1 or TRBD2 (6 bases each). Germline-derived CDR1 and CDR2 are SGHNT and YYREEE (reference sequence). The CDR3 spans 14 residues. The CDR3 coding sequence is TGTGCTTCGGCCAGGGGAGGAGTCCGGGAGACCCAGTACTTC. It specifies CASARGGVRETQYF. Looking up the rest from reference TRBV5-4 and TRBJ2-5 gives the full variable domain: ETGVTQSPTHLIKTRGQQVTLRCSSQSGHNTVSWYQQALGQGPQFIFQYYREEENGRGNFPPRFSGLQFPNYSSELNVNALELDDSALYLCASARGGVRETQYFGPGTRLLVL.

The J gene is TRBJ1-4, the V gene TRBV19; weak D call: TRBD1 (5 bases). Germline V gives CDR1 LNHDA, CDR2 SQIVND (reference sequence). Trimming took off 4 bases at V and 0 bases at J, with 12 bases between the two ends. The CDR3 is 16 amino acids. CDR3 in DNA: TGTGCCAGTAGTACGAGGGACGCTGCAACTAATGAAAAACTGTTTTTT. This codes for CASSTRDAATNEKLFF.

The chain employs TRBV18 and TRBJ2-1; TRBD2 agrees at 8 bases. The CDR3 runs 16 residues. CDR1 and CDR2 (germline): KGHSH, LQKENI. Germline trimming cut 4 bases from V and 4 bases from J; bases unmatched to any gene: 9. In nucleotides, the CDR3 is TGTGCCAGCTCACTCATCACGGGGGGGCCGTACAATGAGCAGTTCTTC. Translation: CASSLITGGPYNEQFF.

The gene calls are TRBV7-9 and TRBJ2-2; D is unresolved. Germline V gene data show CDR1 as SEHNR and CDR2 as FQNEAQ (reference sequence). The CDR3 loop spans 16 amino acids. V shed 2 bases and J shed 4 bases, with 14 bases lying between them. The CDR3 loop reads CASSLWVVGSTGELFF. In nucleotides, the CDR3 is TGTGCCAGCAGCTTATGGGTGGTTGGTTCCACCGGGGAGCTGTTTTTT.

The chain employs TRBV7-6 and TRBJ2-1, with TRBD2 as a possible D gene (7 bases). The germline V gene has CDR1 SGHVS and CDR2 FNYEAQ. The CDR3 has 18 amino acids. V lost 4 bases to trimming and J lost 0 bases, with 19 bases between them. The CDR3 sequence is CASSSFAGAPRSYNEQFF. The CDR3 DNA reads as TGTGCCAGCAGCTCCTTTGCGGGGGCCCCCCGCTCCTACAATGAGCAGTTCTTC.

This clone showed up just a few times. The chain carries TRBV6-1 and TRBJ2-1, with TRBD1 identical over 8 bases. V gave up 6 bases and J gave up 5 bases; unmatched junction bases: 9. CDR3 length: 15 amino acids. Germline V gives CDR1 MNHNS, CDR2 SASEGT. CDR3 region: CASSHTGTGNNEQFF. As DNA, the CDR3 is TGTGCCAGCAGCCACACCGGGACAGGCAACAATGAGCAGTTCTTC.

V usage is TRBV6-1 and J usage is TRBJ1-1; the D is unclear. V was pared by 2 bases and J by 10 bases, with 17 bases between. The germline V gene has CDR1 MNHNS and CDR2 SASEGT. The CDR3 contains 14 residues. Here the CDR3 DNA reads TGTGCCAGCAGTGAATATCCCGCTCCGGGCGGAGCTTTCTTT. Its protein product is CASSEYPAPGGAFF.

This chain links TRBV30 with TRBJ1-4, with TRBD1 matching 7 bases. CDR3 length: 17 amino acids. Trimming took 3 bases from V and 0 from J; bases not matched to a gene: 10. From germline, CDR1 is GTSNPN and CDR2 SVGIG (reference sequence). The CDR3 DNA follows: TGTGCCTGGAGGTGGCGTGGGACAGCCGCAACTAATGAAAAACTGTTTTTT. It encodes CAWRWRGTAATNEKLFF. The whole variable domain, filled in from reference TRBV30 and TRBJ1-4, reads SQTIHQWPATLVQPVGSPLSLECTVEGTSNPNLYWYRQAAGRGLQLLFYSVGIGQISSEVPQNLSASRPQDRQFILSSKKLLLSDSGFYLCAWRWRGTAATNEKLFFGSGTQLSVL.

This rearrangement joins TRBV18 to TRBJ2-2; TRBD2 matches at 13 bases. Germline CDR1 is KGHSH and CDR2 is LQKENI. This CDR3 region has 18 residues. V lost 5 bases to trimming and J lost 6 bases; unmatched junction nucleotides: 12. This chain's CDR3 is CASSTGTSGTRAAGELFF. In nucleotides, the CDR3 is TGTGCCAGCTCAACCGGGACTAGCGGGACCAGAGCGGCCGGGGAGCTGTTTTTT.

This clone showed up just a few times. The chain combines TRBV30 with TRBJ2-5, with TRBD1 identical over 9 bases. The CDR3 totals 16 residues. The germline CDR1 and CDR2 sequences are GTSNPN and SVGIG (reference sequence). The ends lost 2 bases at V and 2 bases at J; junction bases unmatched: 9. CDR3 residues: CAWSRNRGPRQETQYF. The CDR3, as DNA: TGTGCCTGGAGTAGAAACAGGGGGCCGCGGCAAGAGACCCAGTACTTC.